The 23 T cell receptor beta chains below were found in one sample sequenced in a study of CD8+ T cells in alopecia areata. Extracted RNA was reverse transcribed, and the resulting cDNA served as sequencing template. Sequenced by immunoSEQ multiplex PCR; TCRdb stores in-frame clones only, minus some. The table lists 200,000 or so clones, about 62% of them singletons, with approximately 5.1% in the top ten. Treatment denoted: oral pan-JAK inhibitor, 5-10 mg twice daily. Material: CD4+ T cells sorted from blood, obtained at week 24, from a patient treated with tofacitinib. The receptor set was obtained from a human donor with alopecia areata.

As DNA, the CDR3 is TGTGCCAGCAGTTCACAGCTCTCTGGGGCCAACGTCCTGACTTTC. It codes for CASSSQLSGANVLTF. The J gene is TRBJ2-6, the V gene TRBV28; D gene unclear. V was trimmed by 4 bases and J by 0 bases, leaving 7 bases between them. In germline, CDR1 is MDHEN, CDR2 SYDVKM. The CDR3 runs 15 residues.

This chain joins TRBV7-9 and TRBJ2-5; tentatively, D is TRBD2 (7 bases). Per germline, CDR1 SEHNR and CDR2 FQNEAQ (reference sequence). The CDR3 is 15 residues long. Deletions cut 8 bases from V and 5 bases from J, with 21 bases between. This CDR3 reads CASGERGGTGETQYF. The CDR3 DNA follows: TGTGCCAGCGGCGAGAGGGGGGGAACAGGCGAGACCCAGTACTTC.

The CDR3 nucleotides read TGCGCCAGCAGCCAATTTATTGGGGATACGCAGTATTTT. This codes for CASSQFIGDTQYF. The chain uses TRBV4-3 and TRBJ2-3; D remains ambiguous. Germline CDR1 and CDR2: LGHNA and YSLEER. Trimming removed 2 bases at V and 6 bases at J, with 9 bases between. This CDR3 is 13 amino acids long.

V usage is TRBV30 and J usage is TRBJ1-1; D call uncertain. From germline, CDR1 is GTSNPN and CDR2 SVGIG (reference sequence). The CDR3 is 12 amino acids. The ends were cut back, 2 bases at V and 1 base at J, with 5 bases in the middle. The CDR3 loop is CAWSFGNTEAFF. CDR3 coding DNA: TGTGCCTGGAGTTTTGGGAACACTGAAGCTTTCTTT. The full variable domain, its missing parts supplied by reference TRBV30 and TRBJ1-1, is SQTIHQWPATLVQPVGSPLSLECTVEGTSNPNLYWYRQAAGRGLQLLFYSVGIGQISSEVPQNLSASRPQDRQFILSSKKLLLSDSGFYLCAWSFGNTEAFFGQGTRLTVV.

The chain joins TRBV7-9 to TRBJ1-6, with TRBD1 as a possible D gene (6 bases). The CDR3 loop spans 16 amino acids. The V end was cut by 4 bases, the J end by 5 bases, with 15 bases between. CDR1 and CDR2 (germline): SEHNR, FQNEAQ (reference sequence). CDR3 sequence reads: CASSSPGGGNNSPLHF. CDR3 in DNA: TGTGCCAGCAGCTCCCCAGGAGGGGGAAATAATTCACCCCTCCACTTT.

The V gene is TRBV6-5, the J gene TRBJ1-2; 8 positions match TRBD1. The CDR3 contains 14 residues. The trim removed 5 bases at V and 2 bases at J, leaving 4 bases unmatched. Germline values: CDR1 MNHEY, CDR2 SVGAGI. The CDR3 region is CASSERQGNYGYTF. The CDR3 DNA reads TGTGCCAGCAGTGAGCGACAGGGGAACTATGGCTACACCTTC.

This chain joins TRBV2 and TRBJ2-5; the D is unclear. The CDR3 runs to 14 residues. Germline CDR1 is SNHLY and CDR2 is FYNNEI. V lost 7 bases, J lost 6 bases, and 18 bases lay in between. In DNA form, the CDR3 reads TGTGCCAGCACTCGTAACCTCGGTGGACAGACCCAGTACTTC. Translation: CASTRNLGGQTQYF.

This clone was detected only a few times. This sequence joins TRBV9 and TRBJ2-7; a weak D match, TRBD1 (5 bases). Trimming cost V 3 bases and J 1 base, with 11 bases left between them. This CDR3 has 14 residues. CDR1 is SGDLS, CDR2 YYNGEE, per germline. Here the CDR3 reads CASSGTDISYEQYF. For the CDR3, the DNA is TGTGCCAGCAGCGGGACGGACATTTCCTACGAGCAGTACTTC.

V and J are TRBV25-1 and TRBJ2-7, with D possibly being TRBD1 (5 bases). The CDR3 length is 13 residues. Germline CDR1 reads MGHDK; CDR2 reads SYGVNS. The V and J ends lost 4 bases and 1 base respectively, with 8 bases between them. The CDR3 bases are TGTGCCAGCAGTGTAAGGGGTTCCTACGAGCAGTACTTC. As protein: CASSVRGSYEQYF.

The chain links TRBV4-3 to TRBJ2-5; a weak D match, TRBD2 (5 bases). Germline loops: CDR1 LGHNA, CDR2 YSLEER. This CDR3 contains 14 residues. V lost 0 bases and J 5 bases, leaving 10 bases between the germline ends. The CDR3 sequence: CASSQDVSVETQYF. CDR3 DNA sequence: TGCGCCAGCAGCCAAGATGTTAGCGTTGAGACCCAGTACTTC.

The J gene is TRBJ2-7, the V gene TRBV28, with D perhaps matching TRBD2 (7 bases). The CDR3 contains 15 residues. CDR1 and CDR2 from the germline V gene are MDHEN and SYDVKM. With 6 bases removed from V and 2 bases from J, the gap between germline ends came to 17 bases. The CDR3 bases are TGTGCCAGCAGAGGAGGGGGGGGCGACACCTACGAGCAGTACTTC. As protein: CASRGGGGDTYEQYF. Filled out from reference TRBV28 and TRBJ2-7, the complete variable domain reads DVKVTQSSRYLVKRTGEKVFLECVQDMDHENMFWYRQDPGLGLRLIYFSYDVKMKEKGDIPEGYSVSREKKERFSLILESASTNQTSMYLCASRGGGGDTYEQYFGPGTRLTVT.

There are a few counts of this clone. The rearrangement joins TRBV5-1 to TRBJ2-3; D might be TRBD2 (5 bases). CDR1 and CDR2 (germline): SGHRS, YFSETQ. V gave up 4 bases and J gave up 3 bases, with 12 bases separating them. This CDR3 contains 14 residues. CDR3 sequence (DNA): TGCGCCAGCAGCCGTGAAACTAGGACAGATACGCAGTATTTT. This gives the protein CASSRETRTDTQYF.

The table lists this clone with a few counts. This sequence joins TRBV4-1 and TRBJ1-5, with D uncertain. CDR1 and CDR2 (germline): MGHRA, YSYEKL. V was clipped by 1 base and J by 10 bases, with 17 bases between them. The CDR3 contains 15 residues. CDR3 sequence (DNA): TGCGCCAGCAGCCAAGGATTTATTTCAGGCCATCCCCAGCATTTT. Its translation: CASSQGFISGHPQHF.

A few counts support this clone. The chain couples TRBV29-1 to TRBJ2-7; D unresolved. The V end lost 1 base, the J end lost 5 bases, and 6 bases lay between the germline ends. The CDR3 is made up of 11 amino acids. From germline, CDR1 is SQVTM and CDR2 ANQGSEA. The CDR3 DNA is TGCAGCGTTGAAGTTTTGGACGAGCAGTACTTC. Translating it yields CSVEVLDEQYF.

The rearrangement links TRBV5-1 to TRBJ2-3; D tentatively reads TRBD1 or TRBD2 (6 bases each). Germline CDR1 is SGHRS and CDR2 is YFSETQ. The CDR3 is 13 amino acids. With 6 bases removed from V and 5 bases from J, the gap between germline ends came to 13 bases. In DNA, the CDR3 is TGCGCCAGCACCTGGGGGGCGGAAGATACGCAGTATTTT. This gives the protein CASTWGAEDTQYF.

V usage is TRBV5-1 and J usage is TRBJ2-1; D possibly corresponds to TRBD1 (6 bases). Germline loops: CDR1 SGHRS, CDR2 YFSETQ. The length of the CDR3 is 20 residues. Deletions cut 1 base from V and 1 base from J, with 24 bases between. CDR3 protein: CASSLPPPGERVESYNEQFF. The CDR3 nucleotides are TGCGCCAGCAGCTTGCCCCCCCCAGGGGAAAGAGTGGAGTCCTACAATGAGCAGTTCTTC. Full variable domain (outside the CDR3, taken from reference TRBV5-1 and TRBJ2-1): KAGVTQTPRYLIKTRGQQVTLSCSPISGHRSVSWYQQTPGQGLQFLFEYFSETQRNKGNFPGRFSGRQFSNSRSEMNVSTLELGDSALYLCASSLPPPGERVESYNEQFFGPGTRLTVL.

The V gene is TRBV6-5, the J gene TRBJ2-7; D is possibly TRBD1 (5 bases). Trimming removed 8 bases at V and 3 bases at J, with 14 bases between. Germline assignment: CDR1 MNHEY and CDR2 SVGAGI. The CDR3 runs 13 residues. This CDR3 is CASGFGQLYEQYF. For the CDR3, the DNA is TGTGCCAGCGGGTTTGGACAACTCTACGAGCAGTACTTC.

This rearrangement joins TRBV5-4 to TRBJ2-1; D unresolved. This CDR3 contains 12 residues. In germline, CDR1 is SGHNT, CDR2 YYREEE (reference sequence). The V and J ends lost 0 bases and 5 bases respectively, with 3 bases between them. The CDR3 here is CASSLVNNEQFF. CDR3 nucleotides: TGTGCCAGCAGCTTGGTAAACAATGAGCAGTTCTTC.

The CDR3 bases are TGTGCCAGCAGCTTAGCGGGGGGAAGGTACGAGCAGTACTTC. As protein: CASSLAGGRYEQYF. This rearrangement joins TRBV7-9 to TRBJ2-7; perhaps TRBD2 as D (6 bases). In germline, CDR1 is SEHNR, CDR2 FQNEAQ (reference sequence). The CDR3 is made up of 14 amino acids. Deletions cut 0 bases from V and 4 bases from J, with 10 bases between.

The chain couples TRBV7-2 to TRBJ2-1, with 7 bases fitting TRBD2. Unmatched junction bases numbered 1, after V lost 5 bases and J lost 0 bases. The CDR3 runs to 14 residues. The germline V gene encodes CDR1 SGHTA and CDR2 FQGNSA. The CDR3 reads CASSRGSSYNEQFF. Here the CDR3 DNA reads TGTGCCAGCAGCCGCGGGAGCTCCTACAATGAGCAGTTCTTC.

This chain links TRBV18 with TRBJ2-2, with 7 bases fitting TRBD1. V trimming: 2 bases; J trimming: 3 bases; junction bases outside the gene matches: 6. The germline V gene encodes CDR1 KGHSH and CDR2 LQKENI. The CDR3 sequence is 16 residues long. The CDR3 DNA sequence: TGTGCCAGCTCACCAACCGGGACAGACTACACCGGGGAGCTGTTTTTT. It codes for CASSPTGTDYTGELFF.

This clone was counted many times. The rearrangement uses TRBV6-4 and TRBJ2-2; D might be TRBD1 or TRBD2, each matching 5 bases. The CDR3 length is 14 residues. Germline V gene lookup returns CDR1 MRHNA and CDR2 SNTAGT. V was cut by 6 bases and J by 2 bases, with 10 bases left in between. CDR3 residues: CASSLGTNTGELFF. The CDR3 DNA follows: TGTGCCAGCAGCTTGGGGACCAACACCGGGGAGCTGTTTTTT.

The J gene is TRBJ2-1, the V gene TRBV30; the match to TRBD2 covers 15 bases. This CDR3 contains 16 residues. The J segment lost 8 bases and the V segment lost 2 bases, leaving 7 bases of the junction unmatched. Germline V CDR1 and CDR2: GTSNPN, SVGIG (reference sequence). CDR3 in amino acids: CAWSRGLAGGGDEQFF. The CDR3 DNA reads TGTGCCTGGAGTCGAGGACTAGCGGGAGGGGGGGATGAGCAGTTCTTC.